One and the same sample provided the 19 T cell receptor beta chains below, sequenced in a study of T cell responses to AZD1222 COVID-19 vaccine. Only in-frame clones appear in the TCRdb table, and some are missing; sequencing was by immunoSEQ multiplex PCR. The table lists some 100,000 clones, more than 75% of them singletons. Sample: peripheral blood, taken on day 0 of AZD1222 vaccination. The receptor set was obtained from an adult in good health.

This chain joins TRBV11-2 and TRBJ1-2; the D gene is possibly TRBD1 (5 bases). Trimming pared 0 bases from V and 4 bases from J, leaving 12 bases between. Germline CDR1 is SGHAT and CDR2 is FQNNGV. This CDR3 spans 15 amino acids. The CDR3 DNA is TGTGCCAGCAGCTTAGATGGGGCCGCCGCCTATGGCTACACCTTC. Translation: CASSLDGAAAYGYTF.

The CDR3 reads CASSGLPTGETQYF. The CDR3 DNA sequence: TGTGCCAGCAGCGGACTCCCTACTGGGGAGACCCAGTACTTC. The chain joins TRBV9 to TRBJ2-5; D unclear. This CDR3 is built from 14 residues. Trimming shortened V by 3 bases and J by 5 bases, and 14 bases separated the two germline ends. The germline gives CDR1 SGDLS, CDR2 YYNGEE. Together with reference TRBV9 and TRBJ2-5, the CDR3 gives the full variable domain: DSGVTQTPKHLITATGQRVTLRCSPRSGDLSVYWYQQSLDQGLQFLIQYYNGEERAKGNILERFSAQQFPDLHSELNLSSLELGDSALYFCASSGLPTGETQYFGPGTRLLVL.

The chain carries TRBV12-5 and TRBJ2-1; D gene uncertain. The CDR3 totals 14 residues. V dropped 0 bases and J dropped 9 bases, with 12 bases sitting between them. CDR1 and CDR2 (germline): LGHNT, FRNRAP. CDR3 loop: CASGLVDGRSEQFF. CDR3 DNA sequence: TGTGCTAGTGGTTTGGTAGACGGTAGAAGTGAGCAGTTCTTC.

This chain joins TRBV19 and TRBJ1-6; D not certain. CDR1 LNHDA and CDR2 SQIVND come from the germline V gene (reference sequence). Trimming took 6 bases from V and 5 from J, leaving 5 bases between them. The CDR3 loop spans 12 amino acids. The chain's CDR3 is CASSYNNSPLHF. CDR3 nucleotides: TGTGCCAGTAGCTATAATAATTCACCCCTCCACTTT.

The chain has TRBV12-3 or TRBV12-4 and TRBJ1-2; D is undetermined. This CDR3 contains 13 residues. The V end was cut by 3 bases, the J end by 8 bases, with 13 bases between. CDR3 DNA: TGTGCCAGCAGTTTCCTCCCAATGGAGGGCTACACCTTC. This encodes CASSFLPMEGYTF.

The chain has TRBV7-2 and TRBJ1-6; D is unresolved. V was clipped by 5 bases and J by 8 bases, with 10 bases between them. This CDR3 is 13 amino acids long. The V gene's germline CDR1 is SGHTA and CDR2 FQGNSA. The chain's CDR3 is CASSPAIDSPLHF. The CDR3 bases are TGTGCCAGCAGCCCGGCTATAGATTCACCCCTCCACTTT.

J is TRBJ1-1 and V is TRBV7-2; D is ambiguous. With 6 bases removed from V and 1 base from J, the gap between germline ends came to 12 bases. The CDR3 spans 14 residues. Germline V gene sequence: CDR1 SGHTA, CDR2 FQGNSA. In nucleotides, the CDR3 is TGTGCCAGCAGTGTCAGTCCTTCGAACACTGAAGCTTTCTTT. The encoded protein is CASSVSPSNTEAFF.

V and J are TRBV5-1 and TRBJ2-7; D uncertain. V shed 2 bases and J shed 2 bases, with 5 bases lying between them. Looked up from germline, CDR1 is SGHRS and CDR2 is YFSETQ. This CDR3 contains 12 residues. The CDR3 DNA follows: TGCGCCAGCAGCTTTGGGGCCTACGAGCAGTACTTC. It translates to CASSFGAYEQYF. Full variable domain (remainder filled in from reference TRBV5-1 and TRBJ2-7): KAGVTQTPRYLIKTRGQQVTLSCSPISGHRSVSWYQQTPGQGLQFLFEYFSETQRNKGNFPGRFSGRQFSNSRSEMNVSTLELGDSALYLCASSFGAYEQYFGPGTRLTVT.

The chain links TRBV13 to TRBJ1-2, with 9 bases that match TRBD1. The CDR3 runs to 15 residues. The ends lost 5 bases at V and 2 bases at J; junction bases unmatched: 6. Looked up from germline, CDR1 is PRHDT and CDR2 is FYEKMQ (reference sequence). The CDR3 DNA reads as TGTGCCAGCAGCAAAAGACAGGGGGAGAACTATGGCTACACCTTC. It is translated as CASSKRQGENYGYTF.

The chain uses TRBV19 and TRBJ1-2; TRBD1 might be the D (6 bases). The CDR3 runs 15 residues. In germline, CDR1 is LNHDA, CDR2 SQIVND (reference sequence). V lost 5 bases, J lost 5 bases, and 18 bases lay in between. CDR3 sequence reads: CASSDTGGSTYGYTF. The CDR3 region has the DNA TGTGCCAGTAGTGACACTGGGGGCTCTACATATGGCTACACCTTC. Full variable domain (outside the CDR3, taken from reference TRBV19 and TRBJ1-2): DGGITQSPKYLFRKEGQNVTLSCEQNLNHDAMYWYRQDPGQGLRLIYYSQIVNDFQKGDIAEGYSVSREKKESFPLTVTSAQKNPTAFYLCASSDTGGSTYGYTFGSGTRLTVV.

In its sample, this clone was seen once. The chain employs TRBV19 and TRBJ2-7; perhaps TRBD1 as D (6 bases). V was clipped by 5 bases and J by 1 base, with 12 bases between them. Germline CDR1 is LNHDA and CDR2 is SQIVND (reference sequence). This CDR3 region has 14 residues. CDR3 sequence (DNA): TGTGCCAGTAGTCCAAGGACAGTTTCCTACGAGCAGTACTTC. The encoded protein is CASSPRTVSYEQYF.

The chain's CDR3 is CASSYSHRTNTEAFF. CDR3 coding DNA: TGTGCCAGCAGTTACTCCCACAGGACGAACACTGAAGCTTTCTTT. The V call is TRBV6-2 or TRBV6-3, the J call TRBJ1-1, with D maybe TRBD1 (5 bases). The CDR3 spans 15 residues. V was pared by 0 bases and J by 1 base, with 9 bases between. Germline V gene lookup returns CDR1 MNHEY and CDR2 SVGEGT.

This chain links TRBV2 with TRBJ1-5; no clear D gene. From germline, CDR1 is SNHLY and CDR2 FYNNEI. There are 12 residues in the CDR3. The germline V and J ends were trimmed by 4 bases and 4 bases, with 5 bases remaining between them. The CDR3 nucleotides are TGTGCCAGCAGTGGGCCGAATCAGCCCCAGCATTTT. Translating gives CASSGPNQPQHF.

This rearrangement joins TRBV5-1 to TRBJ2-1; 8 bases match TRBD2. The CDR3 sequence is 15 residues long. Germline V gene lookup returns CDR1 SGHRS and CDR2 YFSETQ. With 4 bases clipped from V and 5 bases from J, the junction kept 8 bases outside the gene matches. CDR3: CASSLWTSPNNEQFF. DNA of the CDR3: TGCGCCAGCAGCCTGTGGACTAGCCCCAACAATGAGCAGTTCTTC.

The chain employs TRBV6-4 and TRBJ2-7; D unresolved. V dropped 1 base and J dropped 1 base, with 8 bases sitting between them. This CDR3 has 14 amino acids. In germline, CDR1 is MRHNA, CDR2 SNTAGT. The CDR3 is CASSDWEGSYEQYF. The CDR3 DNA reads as TGTGCCAGCAGTGACTGGGAAGGGTCCTACGAGCAGTACTTC.

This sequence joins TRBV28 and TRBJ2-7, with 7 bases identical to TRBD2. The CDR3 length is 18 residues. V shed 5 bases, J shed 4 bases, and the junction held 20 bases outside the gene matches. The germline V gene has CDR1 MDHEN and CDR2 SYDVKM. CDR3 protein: CASSTGPGGGGRVYEQYF. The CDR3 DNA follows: TGTGCCAGCAGTACGGGACCGGGGGGTGGCGGGAGAGTTTACGAGCAGTACTTC.

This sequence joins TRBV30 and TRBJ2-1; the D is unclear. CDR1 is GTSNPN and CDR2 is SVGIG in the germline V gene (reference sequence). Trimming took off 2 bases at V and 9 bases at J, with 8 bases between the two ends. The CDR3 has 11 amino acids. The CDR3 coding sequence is TGTGCCTGGAGTAACTATCGTGAGCAGTTCTTC. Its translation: CAWSNYREQFF. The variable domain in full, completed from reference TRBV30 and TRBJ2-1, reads SQTIHQWPATLVQPVGSPLSLECTVEGTSNPNLYWYRQAAGRGLQLLFYSVGIGQISSEVPQNLSASRPQDRQFILSSKKLLLSDSGFYLCAWSNYREQFFGPGTRLTVL.

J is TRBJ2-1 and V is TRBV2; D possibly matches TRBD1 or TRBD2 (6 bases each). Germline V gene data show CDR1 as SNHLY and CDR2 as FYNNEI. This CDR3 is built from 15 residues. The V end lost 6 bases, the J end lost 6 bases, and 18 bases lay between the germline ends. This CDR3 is CASRAVGGGFNEQFF. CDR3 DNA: TGTGCCAGCAGGGCAGTGGGGGGCGGGTTCAATGAGCAGTTCTTC.

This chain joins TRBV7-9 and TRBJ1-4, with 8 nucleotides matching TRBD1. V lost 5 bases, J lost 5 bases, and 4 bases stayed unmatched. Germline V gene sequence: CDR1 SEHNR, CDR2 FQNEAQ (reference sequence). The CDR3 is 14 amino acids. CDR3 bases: TGTGCCAGCAGCCTCGGGACAGGCAATGAAAAACTGTTTTTT. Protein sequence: CASSLGTGNEKLFF.